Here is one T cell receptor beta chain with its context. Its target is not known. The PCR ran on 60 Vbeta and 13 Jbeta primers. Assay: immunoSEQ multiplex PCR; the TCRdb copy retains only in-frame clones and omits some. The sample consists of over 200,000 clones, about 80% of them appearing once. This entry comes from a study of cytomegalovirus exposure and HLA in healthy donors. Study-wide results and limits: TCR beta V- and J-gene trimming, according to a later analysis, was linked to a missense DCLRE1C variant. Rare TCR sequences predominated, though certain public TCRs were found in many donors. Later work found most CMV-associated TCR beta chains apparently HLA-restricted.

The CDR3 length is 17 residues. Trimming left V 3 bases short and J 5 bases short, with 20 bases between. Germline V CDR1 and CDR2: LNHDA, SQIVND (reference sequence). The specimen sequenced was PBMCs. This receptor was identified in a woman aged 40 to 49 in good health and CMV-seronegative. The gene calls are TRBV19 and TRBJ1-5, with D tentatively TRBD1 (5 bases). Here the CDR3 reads CASSISGDRSRDQPQHF. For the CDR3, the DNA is TGTGCCAGTAGTATTTCGGGTGACAGATCTCGCGATCAGCCCCAGCATTTT.